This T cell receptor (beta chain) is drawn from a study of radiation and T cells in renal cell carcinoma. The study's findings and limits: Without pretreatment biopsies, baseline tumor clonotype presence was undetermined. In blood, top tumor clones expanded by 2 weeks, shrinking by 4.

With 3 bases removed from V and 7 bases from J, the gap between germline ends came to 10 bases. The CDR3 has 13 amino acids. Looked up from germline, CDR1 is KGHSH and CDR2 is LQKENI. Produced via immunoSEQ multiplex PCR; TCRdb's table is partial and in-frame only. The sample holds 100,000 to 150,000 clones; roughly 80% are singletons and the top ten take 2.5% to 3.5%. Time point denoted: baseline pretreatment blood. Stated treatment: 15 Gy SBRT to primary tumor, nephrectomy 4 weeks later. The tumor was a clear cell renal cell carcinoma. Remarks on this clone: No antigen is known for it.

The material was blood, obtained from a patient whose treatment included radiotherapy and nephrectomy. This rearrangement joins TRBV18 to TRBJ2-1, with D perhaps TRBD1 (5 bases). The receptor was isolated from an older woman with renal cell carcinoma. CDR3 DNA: TGTGCCAGCTCACCGGGGCCGATTAATGAGCAGTTCTTC. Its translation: CASSPGPINEQFF.